This T cell receptor beta chain comes out of a study of CD4 T cells in relation to SARS-CoV-2 and coronaviruses. Study-level points and caveats: Memory recall responses, not primary responses primed in culture, are what the assay detects. Compared with monoreactive clones, crossreactive clones showed significantly weaker SARS-CoV-2 expansion. In roughly 60% of donors, memory CD4+ clonotypes crossrecognized SARS-CoV-2 and at least one common cold coronavirus spike.

The V gene's germline CDR1 is MDHEN and CDR2 SYDVKM. The CDR3 is made up of 15 amino acids. V shed 6 bases, J shed 0 bases, and the junction held 7 bases outside the gene matches. On this clone: Its antigen remains unidentified.

Sequencing used immunoSEQ multiplex PCR; TCRdb keeps in-frame clones, though not all of them. The sample includes approximately 50,000 clones, just over 90% of them seen just once. Sequenced input: naive CD4+ T cells from PBMCs. The sample's subset: naive CD4+ T cells isolated by negative enrichment. This receptor was obtained from an adult with COVID-19. The chain employs TRBV28 and TRBJ1-1; TRBD1 matches at 7 bases. This CDR3 is CASRTDGTVNTEAFF. The CDR3, as DNA: TGTGCCAGCAGAACAGACGGGACAGTGAACACTGAAGCTTTCTTT.